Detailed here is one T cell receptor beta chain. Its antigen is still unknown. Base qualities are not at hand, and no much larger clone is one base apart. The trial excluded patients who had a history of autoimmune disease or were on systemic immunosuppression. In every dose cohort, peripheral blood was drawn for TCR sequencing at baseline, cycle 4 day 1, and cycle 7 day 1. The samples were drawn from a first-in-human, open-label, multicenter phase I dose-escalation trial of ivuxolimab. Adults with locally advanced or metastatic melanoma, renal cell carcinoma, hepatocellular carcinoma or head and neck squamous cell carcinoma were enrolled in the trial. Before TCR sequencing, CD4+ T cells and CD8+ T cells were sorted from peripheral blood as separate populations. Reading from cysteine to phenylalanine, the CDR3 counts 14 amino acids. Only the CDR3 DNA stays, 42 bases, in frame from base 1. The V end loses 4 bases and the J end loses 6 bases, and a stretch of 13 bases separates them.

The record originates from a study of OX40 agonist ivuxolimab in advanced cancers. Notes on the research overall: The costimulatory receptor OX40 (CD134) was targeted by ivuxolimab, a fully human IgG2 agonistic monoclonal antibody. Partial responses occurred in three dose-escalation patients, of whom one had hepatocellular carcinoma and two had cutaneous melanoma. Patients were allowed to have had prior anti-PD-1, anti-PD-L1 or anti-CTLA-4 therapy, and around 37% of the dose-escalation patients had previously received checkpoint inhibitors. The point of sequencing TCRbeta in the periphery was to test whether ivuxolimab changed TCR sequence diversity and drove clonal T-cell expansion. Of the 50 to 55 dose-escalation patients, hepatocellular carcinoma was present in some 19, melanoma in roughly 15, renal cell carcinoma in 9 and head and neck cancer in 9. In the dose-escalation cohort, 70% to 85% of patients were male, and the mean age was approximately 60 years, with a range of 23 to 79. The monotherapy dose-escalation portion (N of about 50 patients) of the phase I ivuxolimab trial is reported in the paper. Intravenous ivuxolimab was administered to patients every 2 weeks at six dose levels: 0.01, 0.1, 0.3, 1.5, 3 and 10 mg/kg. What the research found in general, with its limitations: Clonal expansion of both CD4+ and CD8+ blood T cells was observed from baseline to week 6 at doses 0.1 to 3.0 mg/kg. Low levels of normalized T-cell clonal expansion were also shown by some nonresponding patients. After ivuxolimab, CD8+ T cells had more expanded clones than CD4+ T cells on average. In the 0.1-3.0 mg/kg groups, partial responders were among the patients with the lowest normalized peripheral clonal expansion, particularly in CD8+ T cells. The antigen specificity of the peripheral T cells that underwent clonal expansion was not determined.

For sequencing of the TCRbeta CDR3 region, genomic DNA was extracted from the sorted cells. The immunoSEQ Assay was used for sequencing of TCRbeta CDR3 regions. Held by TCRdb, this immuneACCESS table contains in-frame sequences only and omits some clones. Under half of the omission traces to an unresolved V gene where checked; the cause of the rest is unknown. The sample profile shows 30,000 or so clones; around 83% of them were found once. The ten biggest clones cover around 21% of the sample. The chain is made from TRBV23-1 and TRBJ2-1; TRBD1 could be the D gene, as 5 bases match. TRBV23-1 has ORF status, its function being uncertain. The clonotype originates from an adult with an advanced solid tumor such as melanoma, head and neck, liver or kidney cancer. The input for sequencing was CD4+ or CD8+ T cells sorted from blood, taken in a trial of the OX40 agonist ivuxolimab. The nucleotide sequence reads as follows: TGCGCCAGCAGTCGGTTTCGTCAGGGCAATGAGCAGTTCTTC. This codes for CASSRFRQGNEQFF.